This T cell receptor beta chain was found in a study of blood T cell repertoires in COVID-19. Study in general: T cells, B-cell-depleted T cells, or PBMCs provided the cDNA or gDNA that served as material.

Authors' analysis steps: Estimated nucleated cell counts came from reference gene primer amplification. Measured with immunoSEQ multiplex PCR; TCRdb has only the in-frame clones, and not every one. V and J calls and clone size are copied from that table; D and trimming were computed from the DNA. This table has hundreds of thousands of clones, roughly 90% appearing once. CDR1 and CDR2 from the germline V gene are SGHVS and FQNEAQ. The CDR3 is 16 amino acids. J lost 2 bases, V lost 0 bases, and 2 bases had no gene match. The sequence came from a man aged 35 to 55 with acute or convalescent COVID-19. Sequences were obtained from peripheral blood. The J gene is TRBJ2-3, the V gene TRBV7-8; 10 bases align to TRBD2. The CDR3 DNA reads as TGTGCCAGCAGCTTAGCTAGCGGGGGGATCACAGATACGCAGTATTTT. Translating it yields CASSLASGGITDTQYF.